Listed here are 19 T cell receptor beta chains from one sample, sequenced in a study of human T cells and chemical hapten exposure. Time point meaning: patch test 3, about 24 weeks after DPC sensitization. Treatment here: therapeutic diphenylcyclopropenone sensitization with weekly scalp DPC. Each CDR3 protein is one row after TCRdb ran MiXCR on the RACE reads. The profile shows about 160,000 distinct CDR3 sequences, 25% to 35% of them singletons. Here the sequenced sample was whole blood, taken in connection with sensitization to the hapten diphenylcyclopropenone (DPC). The source of these receptors is a woman younger than 35 with alopecia areata. Some clones in this sample may be carry-over from other donors' samples.

The J gene is TRBJ1-1, the V gene TRBV12-3 or TRBV12-4; TRBD1 matches at 7 bases. This CDR3 has 15 residues. V trimming: 5 bases; J trimming: 0 bases; junction bases outside the gene matches: 6. CDR3 nucleotides: TGTGCCAGCAGTCCCCAGGGACAGTTGAACACTGAAGCTTTCTTT. Translation: CASSPQGQLNTEAFF.

This clonotype appeared a few times. This chain links TRBV7-9 with TRBJ1-1, with D maybe TRBD1 (6 bases). Trimming took off 4 bases at V and 1 base at J, with 10 bases between the two ends. The germline V gene has CDR1 SEHNR and CDR2 FQNEAQ (reference sequence). The CDR3 runs 14 residues. The CDR3 here is CASSSQGKNTEAFF. The CDR3 bases are TGTGCCAGCAGCTCACAGGGAAAGAACACTGAAGCTTTCTTT.

V and J are TRBV24-1 and TRBJ1-1; D remains unclear. Trimming left V 9 bases short and J 12 bases short, with 10 bases between. Germline CDR1 and CDR2: KGHDR and SFDVKD. The CDR3 has 9 amino acids. The CDR3 sequence is CATGRVPFF. The CDR3, as DNA: TGTGCCACCGGGAGGGTACCTTTCTTT.

The chain has TRBV7-8 and TRBJ2-1; weak D call: TRBD2 (6 bases). The CDR3 totals 15 residues. V shed 3 bases and J shed 4 bases, with 13 bases lying between them. Germline V gene sequence: CDR1 SGHVS, CDR2 FQNEAQ. CDR3 in amino acids: CASSFGLNLYNEQFF. Written as DNA, the CDR3 is TGTGCCAGCAGCTTTGGACTAAACCTTTACAATGAGCAGTTCTTC.

This clonotype appeared a few times. This chain links TRBV9 with TRBJ2-7; no reliable D call. The germline gives CDR1 SGDLS, CDR2 YYNGEE. This CDR3 is 11 amino acids long. V shed 0 bases and J shed 7 bases, with 5 bases lying between them. The CDR3 loop is CASSVGDEQYF. The CDR3 DNA follows: TGTGCCAGCAGCGTAGGTGATGAGCAGTACTTC.

This clonotype was counted only a few times. This rearrangement joins TRBV4-1 to TRBJ2-1; the D gene is possibly TRBD2 (5 bases). V shed 1 base and J shed 4 bases, with 11 bases lying between them. The CDR3 loop spans 15 amino acids. CDR1 and CDR2 from the germline V gene are MGHRA and YSYEKL. The CDR3 sequence is CASSQGGAEYNEQFF. DNA for the CDR3: TGCGCCAGCAGCCAAGGAGGAGCGGAGTACAATGAGCAGTTCTTC.

The table lists this clonotype with many counts. The chain is built from TRBV6-2 or TRBV6-3 and TRBJ1-5, with D unresolved. The V end lost 7 bases, the J end lost 0 bases, and 4 bases lay between the germline ends. Germline CDR1 is MNHEY and CDR2 is SVGEGT. This CDR3 has 12 residues. CDR3 region: CASTDSNQPQHF. The CDR3 nucleotides are TGTGCCAGCACGGATAGCAATCAGCCCCAGCATTTT.

This clonotype was seen more than once but under ten times. V usage is TRBV29-1 and J usage is TRBJ2-7; 9 bases map to TRBD1. CDR1 SQVTM and CDR2 ANQGSEA come from the germline V gene. The trim removed 6 bases at V and 3 bases at J, leaving 6 bases unmatched. This CDR3 contains 13 residues. CDR3 nucleotides: TGCAGCGTCTGGACAGGGGTGGGCTACGAGCAGTACTTC. Amino acid sequence: CSVWTGVGYEQYF.

The V and J genes are TRBV20-1 and TRBJ2-7; 8 bases map to TRBD2. From germline, CDR1 is DFQATT and CDR2 SNEGSKA (reference sequence). With V trimmed by 0 bases and J by 3 bases, 7 bases remained unmatched. The CDR3 is 15 residues long. The CDR3: CSARDGTRLDYEQYF. The CDR3 DNA is TGCAGTGCTAGAGATGGGACTAGACTTGACTACGAGCAGTACTTC.

The chain couples TRBV24-1 to TRBJ2-7; D might be TRBD2 (5 bases). Deletions cut 3 bases from V and 3 bases from J, with 8 bases between. Germline V gene data show CDR1 as KGHDR and CDR2 as SFDVKD. The CDR3 sequence is 13 residues long. CDR3 in amino acids: CATSDPGNYEQYF. The CDR3 DNA is TGTGCCACCAGTGATCCGGGAAACTACGAGCAGTACTTC.

The gene calls are TRBV29-1 and TRBJ2-2; 10 nucleotides agree with TRBD1. After removal of 4 bases from V and 6 bases from J, the junction contained 2 bases not matched to a gene. The CDR3 is 13 residues long. Germline V gives CDR1 SQVTM, CDR2 ANQGSEA. The CDR3 sequence is CSVAGTGAGELFF. DNA for the CDR3: TGCAGCGTTGCGGGGACAGGGGCCGGGGAGCTGTTTTTT.

This clonotype showed up just a few times. The chain employs TRBV7-6 and TRBJ2-1, with 7 bases that match TRBD1. V shed 5 bases and J 10 bases; nucleotides not matched to a gene: 8. Germline loops: CDR1 SGHVS, CDR2 FNYEAQ. CDR3 length: 13 amino acids. CDR3 in DNA: TGTGCCAGCAGCCAAGGGACAGCGTGGGAGCAGTTCTTC. Protein product: CASSQGTAWEQFF.

There are a few counts of this clonotype. The chain has TRBV20-1 and TRBJ1-6, with D uncertain. The V and J ends lost 1 base and 7 bases respectively, with 11 bases between them. Germline-derived CDR1 and CDR2 are DFQATT and SNEGSKA (reference sequence). The CDR3 has 14 amino acids. CDR3 amino acids: CSARGQTDNSPLHF. CDR3 DNA sequence: TGCAGTGCTAGAGGGCAAACAGACAATTCACCCCTCCACTTT.

This clonotype was observed many times. The genes are TRBV7-2 and TRBJ2-3; D remains unclear. From germline, CDR1 is SGHTA and CDR2 FQGNSA. Trimming pared 3 bases from V and 3 bases from J, leaving 7 bases between. The CDR3 has 13 residues. For the CDR3, the DNA is TGTGCCAGCAGCTTTTGGCAAACAGATACGCAGTATTTT. Protein sequence: CASSFWQTDTQYF. Drawing the rest from reference TRBV7-2 and TRBJ2-3, the complete variable domain is GAGVSQSPSNKVTEKGKDVELRCDPISGHTALYWYRQSLGQGLEFLIYFQGNSAPDKSGLPSDRFSAERTGGSVSTLTIQRTQQEDSAVYLCASSFWQTDTQYFGPGTRLTVL.

The V gene is TRBV11-2, the J gene TRBJ2-3, with D perhaps given as TRBD1 or TRBD2 (5 bases each). In germline, CDR1 is SGHAT, CDR2 FQNNGV. Trimming removed 4 bases at V and 7 bases at J, with 15 bases between. The CDR3 length is 14 residues. CDR3 in DNA: TGTGCCAGCAGCTCGTTGGCCTGGGGGAATACGCAGTATTTT. Translated, it gives CASSSLAWGNTQYF.

This clonotype appeared a few times. The junction shows a germline mismatch at one end, possibly a read error. This chain links TRBV14 with TRBJ2-1; D remains ambiguous. Germline V lookup: CDR1 SGHDN, CDR2 FVKESK. The CDR3 totals 12 residues. CDR3 residues: CASSRTEGTHSF. The CDR3 nucleotides are TGTGCCAGCAGTCGGACCGAAGGCACCCATTCCTTC.

This clonotype was observed a few times. This sequence joins TRBV6-5 and TRBJ1-5; weak D call: TRBD1 (6 bases). The CDR3 contains 14 residues. Between the trimmed V and J ends, which lost 5 bases and 4 bases, there was a span of 12 bases. In germline, CDR1 is MNHEY, CDR2 SVGAGI. CDR3 in DNA: TGTGCCAGCAGTACCCAGGGGACGAATCAGCCCCAGCATTTT. Translation gives CASSTQGTNQPQHF.

The V and J genes are TRBV3-1 and TRBJ2-1, with no clear D. This CDR3 spans 13 amino acids. Germline CDR1 reads LGHDT; CDR2 reads YNNKEL (reference sequence). The germline V and J ends were trimmed by 3 bases and 9 bases, with 12 bases remaining between them. The DNA of the CDR3 is TGTGCCAGCAGCCAGTCTAGATCGGCTGAGCAGTTCTTC. It is translated as CASSQSRSAEQFF.

The rearrangement uses TRBV7-2 and TRBJ1-2; D is perhaps TRBD1 (6 bases). Trimming removed 1 base from V and 7 bases from J, with 13 bases in between. Germline V gene sequence: CDR1 SGHTA, CDR2 FQGNSA. The CDR3 is made up of 14 amino acids. In nucleotides, the CDR3 is TGTGCCAGCAGCTTAGTTGCAGGGGAGAGTGGCTACACCTTC. This encodes CASSLVAGESGYTF.